This T cell receptor beta chain was captured in a study of cytomegalovirus exposure and HLA in healthy donors. Both 60 Vbeta primers and 13 Jbeta primers went into the PCR. The data were produced by immunoSEQ multiplex PCR, yet TCRdb's version contains in-frame clones alone and is incomplete. The repertoire consists of 160,000 or so clones, with 65% to 80% occurring once and the leading ten covering approximately 7%. Germline assignment: CDR1 MGHRA and CDR2 YSYEKL. V gave up 1 base and J gave up 0 bases, with 6 bases separating them. This CDR3 has 14 residues. Comment on this clone: Its antigen is undetermined.

Findings and caveats of the study: Productive status was seen about 90% or about 30% of the time for most TCR beta V segments in an earlier analysis.

The TCR comes from a woman aged 40 to 49 in good health and CMV-seropositive. The chain combines TRBV4-1 with TRBJ1-1; no clear D gene. Specimen: PBMCs. As DNA, the CDR3 is TGCGCCAGCAGCCAAGTTCAGATGAACACTGAAGCTTTCTTT. Residues: CASSQVQMNTEAFF.